These 23 T cell receptor gamma chains were all obtained from the same sample, sequenced in a study of Vδ1+ human thymocytes. What these receptors recognize is not known. RNA was extracted from the cells and then reverse transcribed. CDR3 amplicons came from multiplex PCR with pooled V-gene forward and constant-region reverse primers. TCRdb reanalyzed the multiplex PCR reads using CATT. The table lists thousands of gamma-chain clones, approximately 38% of them singletons. Study-level points and caveats: Highly polyclonal TRG and TRD repertoires with Gaussian CDR3 length distributions appeared in thymus.

The sequenced sample consisted of Vdelta1+ gamma-delta thymocytes from the thymus. Subset reported: FACS-sorted CD3+ TCRalphabeta- TCRVdelta1+ TCRVdelta2- thymocytes. Source of these receptors: a boy in the first two years of life who had congenital heart surgery.

The V gene is uncalled and the J gene is TRGJ1 or TRGJ2. This CDR3 contains 14 residues. The CDR3 reads CATWDRGNHYKKLF. CDR3 bases: TGTGCCACCTGGGACAGAGGTAACCATTATAAGAAACTCTTT.

V gene TRGV3 combines with J gene TRGJ1 or TRGJ2. Here the J gene was assigned by germline matching of the DNA, as TCRdb has none. The junction had 10 bases not matched to a gene; V was cut back by 3 bases and J by 8 bases. The CDR3 totals 13 residues. Per the germline V gene, CDR1 is VTNTFY and CDR2 is YDVSTARD (reference sequence). CDR3 coding DNA: TGTGCCACCTGGGACCAGCAGCCCCATAAGAAACTCTTT. It translates to CATWDQQPHKKLF.

This clone was seen only a few times. The V call is TRGV9, the J call TRGJ1 or TRGJ2. Germline trimming cut 2 bases from V and 0 bases from J; bases unmatched to any gene: 4. CDR1 is GITISATS and CDR2 is ISYDGTV in the germline V gene (reference sequence). This CDR3 spans 14 amino acids. CDR3 DNA: TGTGCCTTGTGGGAGGGGCAGAATTATTATAAGAAACTCTTT. Translation gives CALWEGQNYYKKLF.

This clone came up a few times. This sequence joins TRGV5 and TRGJ1 or TRGJ2. TCRdb supplies no J gene; here it was assigned by aligning the nucleotide sequence to germline. Germline trimming cut 0 bases from V and 2 bases from J; bases unmatched to any gene: 7. Germline V gene lookup returns CDR1 VINAFY and CDR2 YDVSNSKD. This CDR3 is 15 amino acids long. The CDR3 DNA sequence: TGTGCCACCTGGGACAGGCGCCGGGATTATTATAAGAAACTCTTT. This translates into CATWDRRRDYYKKLF.

The chain is built from TRGV3 and TRGJ1 or TRGJ2. As TCRdb names no J gene, one was assigned here on the basis of a DNA match to germline. Per germline, CDR1 VTNTFY and CDR2 YDVSTARD (reference sequence). This CDR3 region has 17 residues. V lost 0 bases and J lost 1; bases outside the gene matches: 12. The DNA of the CDR3 is TGTGCCACCTGGGACAGGAGGCTCCCCCCAAATTATTATAAGAAACTCTTT. Amino acids: CATWDRRLPPNYYKKLF.

This chain links TRGV5 with TRGJ1 or TRGJ2. The J gene comes from matching the DNA to germline here; TCRdb lacks it. The CDR3 consists of 16 residues. The ends lost 0 bases at V and 0 bases at J; junction bases unmatched: 8. CDR1 and CDR2 (germline): VINAFY, YDVSNSKD. The CDR3 nucleotides are TGTGCCACCTGGGACAGGCCGTCCCCGAATTATTATAAGAAACTCTTT. Amino acids: CATWDRPSPNYYKKLF.

This clone was recorded once. The germline gene is not matched at one end of the junction; a read error may be the cause. The rearrangement joins TRGV3 to TRGJ1 or TRGJ2. The J gene is absent in TCRdb and was assigned here via DNA matching to germline. The V gene's germline CDR1 is VTNTFY and CDR2 YDVSTARD (reference sequence). The CDR3 totals 15 residues. The DNA for the CDR3 is TGTGCCGCCTGGGACAGGCAGGTACATTATTATAAGAAACTCTTT. Its protein is CAAWDRQVHYYKKLF.

This clone was counted a few times. The chain couples TRGV3 to TRGJ1 or TRGJ2. The length of the CDR3 is 13 residues. Germline loops: CDR1 VTNTFY, CDR2 YDVSTARD (reference sequence). Losses at the gene ends were 3 bases for V and 4 bases for J; bases not matched to a gene: 6. The CDR3 DNA is TGTGCCACCTGGGACGGGGCATATTATAAGAAACTCTTT. Translation gives CATWDGAYYKKLF.

This clone was seen more than once but under ten times. The genes are TRGV9 and TRGJ1 or TRGJ2. V trimming: 5 bases; J trimming: 0 bases; junction bases outside the gene matches: 4. This CDR3 has 13 amino acids. Germline V gives CDR1 GITISATS, CDR2 ISYDGTV (reference sequence). CDR3 coding DNA: TGTGCCTTGTGGGCCGCGAATTATTATAAGAAACTCTTT. It is translated as CALWAANYYKKLF.

This clone was detected only a few times. This chain uses TRGV4 with TRGJ1 or TRGJ2. Germline V lookup: CDR1 EGSTGY, CDR2 YDSYTSSV. The CDR3 runs 13 residues. V shed 6 bases and J 1 base; nucleotides not matched to a gene: 6. CDR3 amino acids: CATWLPNYYKKLF. The CDR3 DNA is TGTGCCACCTGGCTACCTAATTATTATAAGAAACTCTTT.

This clone has just a few counts. The chain is built from TRGV5 and TRGJP2. The CDR3 has 16 residues. Germline loops: CDR1 VINAFY, CDR2 YDVSNSKD. The V gene end was trimmed by 0 bases and the J gene end by 4 bases; junction bases not matched to a gene: 8. CDR3 nucleotides: TGTGCCACCTGGGACAGGCCGGCTCTTAGTGATTGGATCAAGACGTTT. Its translation: CATWDRPALSDWIKTF.

This clone was picked up a small number of times. An end of the junction does not agree with germline; a read error may underlie this. V usage is TRGV3 and J usage is TRGJ1 or TRGJ2. Germline CDR1 VTNTFY, CDR2 YDVSTARD (reference sequence). The CDR3 loop spans 12 amino acids. Here the CDR3 reads CATWAPPYKTLF. For the CDR3, the DNA is TGTGCCACCTGGGCCCCCCCTTATAAGACACTCTTT.

Only a few counts were recorded for this clone. A much bigger clone sits one base away, suggesting this may be a read error. This chain links TRGV5 with TRGJ1 or TRGJ2. The germline gives CDR1 VINAFY, CDR2 YDVSNSKD. V lost 0 bases, J lost 4 bases, and 3 bases stayed unmatched. The CDR3 length is 13 residues. CDR3 protein: CATWDRLYYKKLF. Here the CDR3 DNA reads TGTGCCACCTGGGACAGGCTGTATTATAAGAAACTCTTT.

The V call is TRGV4, the J call TRGJ1 or TRGJ2. The J gene was not available in TCRdb and was assigned here by matching the DNA to germline segments. J lost 9 bases, V lost 3 bases, and 8 bases had no gene match. Germline loops: CDR1 EGSTGY, CDR2 YDSYTSSV. This CDR3 is built from 12 residues. CDR3 coding DNA: TGTGCCACCTGGGATCGGCCTTTTAAGAAACTCTTT. Its translation: CATWDRPFKKLF.

The genes are TRGV4 and TRGJP2. The J gene was missing in TCRdb and was found by matching the end of the DNA to germline. Germline assignment: CDR1 EGSTGY and CDR2 YDSYTSSV. This CDR3 contains 14 residues. After removal of 5 bases from V and 4 bases from J, the junction contained 7 bases not matched to a gene. CDR3 residues: CATWVESSDWIKTF. In DNA form, the CDR3 reads TGTGCCACCTGGGTAGAATCTAGTGATTGGATCAAGACGTTT.

The J gene was identified as TRGJ1 or TRGJ2, and no V gene was called. The CDR3 extends over 11 amino acids. In DNA, the CDR3 is TGTGCCACCTTTTCCCCCGGTAGGAAACTCTTT. Encoded protein: CATFSPGRKLF.

This chain connects TRGV5 to TRGJ1 or TRGJ2. In the absence of a J gene in TCRdb, the DNA was matched to germline to assign it here. Trimming removed 0 bases from V and 0 bases from J; junction bases left unmatched: 5. CDR1 and CDR2 from the germline V gene are VINAFY and YDVSNSKD. This CDR3 has 15 residues. The CDR3 nucleotides read TGTGCCACCTGGGACAGGAACTCGAATTATTATAAGAAACTCTTT. It yields the protein CATWDRNSNYYKKLF.

This clone was seen more than once but under ten times. V and J are TRGV2 and TRGJP2. The ends lost 10 bases at V and 4 bases at J; junction bases unmatched: 6. Germline CDR1 is EGSNGY and CDR2 is YDSYNSKV. This CDR3 is built from 12 residues. The CDR3 nucleotides are TGTGCCACTCCCAATAGTGATTGGATCAAGACGTTT. Protein product: CATPNSDWIKTF.

The V and J genes are TRGV9 and TRGJ1 or TRGJ2. The CDR3 is 16 amino acids. The junction had 11 bases not matched to a gene; V was cut back by 0 bases and J by 3 bases. Germline V gene sequence: CDR1 GITISATS, CDR2 ISYDGTV (reference sequence). The CDR3 bases are TGTGCCTTGTGGGAGGTGCGGAGGGGGGCTTATTATAAGAAACTCTTT. This translates into CALWEVRRGAYYKKLF.

This chain uses TRGV5 with TRGJ1 or TRGJ2. The J gene, left out of TCRdb, was set here by checking the DNA against germline. The germline V gene has CDR1 VINAFY and CDR2 YDVSNSKD. The CDR3 runs to 17 residues. J was trimmed by 4 bases and V by 0 bases; bases with no gene match: 15. CDR3: CATWDRPDWEKYYKKLF. CDR3 coding DNA: TGTGCCACCTGGGACAGGCCAGACTGGGAGAAGTATTATAAGAAACTCTTT.

The chain couples TRGV5 to TRGJ1 or TRGJ2. Germline matching of the DNA provided the J gene here, since TCRdb leaves it blank. The CDR3 totals 16 residues. Germline CDR1 is VINAFY and CDR2 is YDVSNSKD. J was trimmed by 0 bases and V by 2 bases; bases with no gene match: 10. CDR3 sequence: CATWDKPAWNYYKKLF. The CDR3 coding sequence is TGTGCCACCTGGGACAAGCCTGCTTGGAATTATTATAAGAAACTCTTT.

The chain is built from TRGV4 and TRGJ1 or TRGJ2. The J gene is not listed in TCRdb, so it was assigned here from a DNA match to germline. V was pared by 2 bases and J by 6 bases, with 7 bases of the junction left unmatched. Germline lookup yields CDR1 EGSTGY and CDR2 YDSYTSSV. The CDR3 totals 13 residues. CDR3 nucleotide sequence: TGTGCCACCTGGGATGAAGTCGCTTATAAGAAACTCTTT. Translated, it gives CATWDEVAYKKLF.

This clone turned up a few times. This chain connects TRGV9 to TRGJ1 or TRGJ2. Germline assignment: CDR1 GITISATS and CDR2 ISYDGTV (reference sequence). V lost 3 bases, J lost 0 bases, and 8 bases stayed unmatched. The CDR3 contains 15 residues. The CDR3: CALWEPFQNYYKKLF. CDR3 DNA sequence: TGTGCCTTGTGGGAGCCTTTCCAGAATTATTATAAGAAACTCTTT.